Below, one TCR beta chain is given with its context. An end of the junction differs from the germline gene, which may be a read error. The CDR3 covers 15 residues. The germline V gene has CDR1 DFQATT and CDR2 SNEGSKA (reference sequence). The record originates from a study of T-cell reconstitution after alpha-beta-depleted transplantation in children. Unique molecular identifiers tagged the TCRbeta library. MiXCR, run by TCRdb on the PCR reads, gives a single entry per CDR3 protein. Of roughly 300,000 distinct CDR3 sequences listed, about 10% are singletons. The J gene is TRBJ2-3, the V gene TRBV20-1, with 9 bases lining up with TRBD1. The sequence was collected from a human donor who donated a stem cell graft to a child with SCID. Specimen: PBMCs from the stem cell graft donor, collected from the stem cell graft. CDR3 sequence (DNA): TGCTGTGCTAGAGACCGGGACAGGGTGGCAGATACGCAGTATTTT. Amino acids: CCARDRDRVADTQYF.